The following is a T cell receptor beta chain sequence with its context. The antigen this receptor binds is unknown. No base quality values were provided; no much bigger clone lies one nucleotide off. This entry comes from a study of post-analysis software for immune sequencing data (dated by TCRdb to 2014 to 2015). About the investigation overall: Relapsing-remitting, secondary progressive and progressive-relapsing multiple sclerosis were recorded as disease courses, and subtype annotation was lacking for some patients. Patient repertoires were compared against about a dozen previously published healthy control repertoires from donors aged roughly 6 to 28 years. A subset of samples was prepared in parallel using single-end sample barcoding, then pooled and co-amplified after Illumina adapter ligation.

Results the study describes overall, beyond this receptor: When samples were clustered directly using the F measure, samples prepared in the same batch co-clustered strongly, which prompted a batch-effect correction. The multiple sclerosis patient group was slightly younger than the control group. Normalized Chao1 diversity was significantly lower in multiple sclerosis patients than controls, suggesting substantial peripheral T-cell clonal expansion. Patients showed significantly higher frequencies than controls for a handful of TRBV segments, among them TRBV5-6, TRBV5-1 and TRBV20-1.

After removal of 1 base from V and 5 bases from J, the junction retains 7 bases not matched to a gene. According to the germline V gene, CDR1 reads MGHDK and CDR2 reads SYGVNS. The CDR3 has 15 amino acids, counting the end cysteine and phenylalanine. Just CDR3 DNA is preserved here, 45 bases in frame from base 1. To demonstrate the VDJtools post-analysis software, the study profiled TCR beta repertoires from the peripheral blood of under 15 young patients with multiple sclerosis. The patients with multiple sclerosis were children and adolescents between 6 and 15 years of age. The library was made by PCR. Sequencing instrument: Illumina HiSeq 2500. To reduce PCR and sequencing biases, unique molecular identifiers were built into the TCR beta cDNA libraries. Every 1 to 10 million input T cells yielded approximately 500,000 cDNA molecules, meaning each molecule approximated one T cell. The patient libraries were prepared and sequenced with the same protocol used for the earlier healthy control dataset. Samples belonging to the same batch were prepared together, multiplexed and sequenced on a shared HiSeq lane. In the source study's methods: MIGEC handled the raw barcoded reads, throwing out single-read molecular identifier groups before consensus assembly and CDR3 extraction. VDJtools was used for post-analysis of the clonotype tables, with diversity normalized by down-sampling every dataset to the smallest sample size. In repertoire overlap clustering, CDR3 amino acid sequences, but not nucleotide sequences, were matched to correct batch-related cross-sample contamination. TCRdb handled the public reads itself, with Q25 trimming in fastp and clone calling in MiXCR, and kept productive beta chains. Merged by CDR3 protein, the rows form single entries marked with the most common genes and DNA. TCRdb's processing, not the study's, gives the V and J calls here. The table for this sample lists hundreds of thousands of distinct CDR3 sequences; about 40% of them were counted only once. The ten largest clones capture 1.5% to 2% of the sample.

Sequences were obtained from blood. The rearranged chain carries TRBV25-1 and TRBJ2-5, and 7 junction bases match TRBD1. This sequence originates from a girl aged 10 to 17 with multiple sclerosis. The CDR3 corresponds to CASSESRGQVETQYF. The DNA sequence is TGTGCCAGCAGTGAATCAAGGGGGCAGGTGGAGACCCAGTACTTC.